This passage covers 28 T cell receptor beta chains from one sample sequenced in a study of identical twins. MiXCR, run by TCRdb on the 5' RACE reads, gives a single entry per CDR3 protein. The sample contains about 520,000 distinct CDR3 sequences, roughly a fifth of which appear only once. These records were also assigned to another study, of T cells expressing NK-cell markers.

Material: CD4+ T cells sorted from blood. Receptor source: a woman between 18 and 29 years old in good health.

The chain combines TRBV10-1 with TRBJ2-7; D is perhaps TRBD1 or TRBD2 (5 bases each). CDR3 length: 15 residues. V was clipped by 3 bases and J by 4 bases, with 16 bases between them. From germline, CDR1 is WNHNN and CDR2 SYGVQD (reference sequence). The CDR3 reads CASSDPGADSYEQYF. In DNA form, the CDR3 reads TGCGCCAGCAGTGACCCCGGGGCCGACTCTTACGAGCAGTACTTC.

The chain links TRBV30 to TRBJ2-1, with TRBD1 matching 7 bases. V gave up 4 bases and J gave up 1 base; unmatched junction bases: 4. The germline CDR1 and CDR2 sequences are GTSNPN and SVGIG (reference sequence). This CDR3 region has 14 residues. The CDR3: CAWNGRGSYNEQFF. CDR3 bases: TGTGCCTGGAATGGCAGGGGGTCCTACAATGAGCAGTTCTTC. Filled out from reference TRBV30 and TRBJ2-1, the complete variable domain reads SQTIHQWPATLVQPVGSPLSLECTVEGTSNPNLYWYRQAAGRGLQLLFYSVGIGQISSEVPQNLSASRPQDRQFILSSKKLLLSDSGFYLCAWNGRGSYNEQFFGPGTRLTVL.

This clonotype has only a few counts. The CDR3 coding sequence is TGCAGTGCTAGAGGACTCACGGATGAGCAGTTCTTC. Translated: CSARGLTDEQFF. The V call is TRBV20-1, the J call TRBJ2-1, with D hard to call. Germline V lookup: CDR1 DFQATT, CDR2 SNEGSKA (reference sequence). The CDR3 is 12 amino acids. V dropped 1 base and J dropped 8 bases, with 9 bases sitting between them.

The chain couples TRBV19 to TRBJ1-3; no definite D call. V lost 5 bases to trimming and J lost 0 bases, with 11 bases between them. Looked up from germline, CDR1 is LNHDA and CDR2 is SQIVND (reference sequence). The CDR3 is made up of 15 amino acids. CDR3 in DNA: TGTGCCAGTAGTTTCGACCGAGACTCTGGAAACACCATATATTTT. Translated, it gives CASSFDRDSGNTIYF. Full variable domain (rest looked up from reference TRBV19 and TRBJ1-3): DGGITQSPKYLFRKEGQNVTLSCEQNLNHDAMYWYRQDPGQGLRLIYYSQIVNDFQKGDIAEGYSVSREKKESFPLTVTSAQKNPTAFYLCASSFDRDSGNTIYFGEGSWLTVV.

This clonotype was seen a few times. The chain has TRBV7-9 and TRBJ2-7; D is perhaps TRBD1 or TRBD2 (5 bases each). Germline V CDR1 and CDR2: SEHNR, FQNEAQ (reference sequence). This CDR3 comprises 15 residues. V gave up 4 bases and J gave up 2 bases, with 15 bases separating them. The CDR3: CASSSAREYAYEQYF. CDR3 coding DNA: TGTGCCAGCAGCTCCGCCAGGGAGTATGCCTACGAGCAGTACTTC.

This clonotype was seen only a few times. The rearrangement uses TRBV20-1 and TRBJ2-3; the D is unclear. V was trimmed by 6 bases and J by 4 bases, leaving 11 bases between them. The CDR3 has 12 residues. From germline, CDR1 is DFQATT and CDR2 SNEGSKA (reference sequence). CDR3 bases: TGCAGTGCGCACGTTTCCGCAGATACGCAGTATTTT. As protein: CSAHVSADTQYF.

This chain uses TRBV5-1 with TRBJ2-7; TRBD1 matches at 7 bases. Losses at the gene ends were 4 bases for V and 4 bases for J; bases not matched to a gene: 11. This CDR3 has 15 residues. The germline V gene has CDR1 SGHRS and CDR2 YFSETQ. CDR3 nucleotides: TGCGCCAGCAGCCTGCAGACAGGGTGGGTTTACGAGCAGTACTTC. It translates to CASSLQTGWVYEQYF.

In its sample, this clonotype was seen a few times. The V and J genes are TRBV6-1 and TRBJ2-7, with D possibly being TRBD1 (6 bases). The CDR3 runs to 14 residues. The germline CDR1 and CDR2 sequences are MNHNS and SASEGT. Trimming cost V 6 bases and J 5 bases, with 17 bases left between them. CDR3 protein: CASSHVQGTDEQYF. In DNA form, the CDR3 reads TGTGCCAGCAGCCACGTACAGGGTACGGACGAGCAGTACTTC.

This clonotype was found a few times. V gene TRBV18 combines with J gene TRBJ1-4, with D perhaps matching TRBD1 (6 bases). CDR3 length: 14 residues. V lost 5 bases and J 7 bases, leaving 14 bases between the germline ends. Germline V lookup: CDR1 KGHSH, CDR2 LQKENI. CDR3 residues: CASSTATGGEKLFF. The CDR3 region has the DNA TGTGCCAGCTCAACGGCGACAGGTGGTGAAAAACTGTTTTTT.

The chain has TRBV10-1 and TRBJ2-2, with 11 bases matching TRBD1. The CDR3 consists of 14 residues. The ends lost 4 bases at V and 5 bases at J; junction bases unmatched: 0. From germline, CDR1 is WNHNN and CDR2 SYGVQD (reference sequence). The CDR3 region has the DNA TGCGCCAGCAGTGGGGACAGGGGGACCGGGGAGCTGTTTTTT. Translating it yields CASSGDRGTGELFF.

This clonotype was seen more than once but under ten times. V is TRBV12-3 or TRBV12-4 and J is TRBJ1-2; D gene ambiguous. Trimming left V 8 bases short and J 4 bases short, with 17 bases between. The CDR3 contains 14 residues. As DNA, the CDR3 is TGTGCCAGCTGTGAAGGAGGCCGAGCCTATGGCTACACCTTC. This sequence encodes CASCEGGRAYGYTF.

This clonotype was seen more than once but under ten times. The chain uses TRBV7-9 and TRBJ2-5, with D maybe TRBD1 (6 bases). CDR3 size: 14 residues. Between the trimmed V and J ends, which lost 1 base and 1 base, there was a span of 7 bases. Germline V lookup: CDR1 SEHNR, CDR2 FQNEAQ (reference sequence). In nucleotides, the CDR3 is TGTGCCAGCAGCTTAGGACAGGTCCAAGAGACCCAGTACTTC. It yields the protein CASSLGQVQETQYF.

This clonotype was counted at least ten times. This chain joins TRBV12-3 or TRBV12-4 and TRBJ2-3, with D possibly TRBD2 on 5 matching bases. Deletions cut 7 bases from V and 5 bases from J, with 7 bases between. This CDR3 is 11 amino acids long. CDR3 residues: CASTRGDTQYF. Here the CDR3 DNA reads TGTGCCAGCACCCGGGGAGATACGCAGTATTTT.

CDR3 loop: CASSFASQGSGVGPYEQYF. In DNA, the CDR3 is TGTGCCAGCAGTTTCGCTAGCCAGGGGTCGGGCGTGGGTCCCTACGAGCAGTACTTC. The chain employs TRBV5-6 and TRBJ2-7; weak D call: TRBD1 (6 bases). V shed 5 bases and J shed 2 bases, with 29 bases lying between them. The CDR3 is made up of 19 amino acids. Per germline, CDR1 SGHDT and CDR2 YYEEEE.

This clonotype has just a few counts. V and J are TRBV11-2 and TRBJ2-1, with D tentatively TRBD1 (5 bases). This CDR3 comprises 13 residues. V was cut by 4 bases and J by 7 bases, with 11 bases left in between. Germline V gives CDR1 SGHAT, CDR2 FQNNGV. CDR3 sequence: CASSSHKGNEQFF. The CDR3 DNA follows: TGTGCCAGCAGCTCGCATAAGGGGAATGAGCAGTTCTTC.

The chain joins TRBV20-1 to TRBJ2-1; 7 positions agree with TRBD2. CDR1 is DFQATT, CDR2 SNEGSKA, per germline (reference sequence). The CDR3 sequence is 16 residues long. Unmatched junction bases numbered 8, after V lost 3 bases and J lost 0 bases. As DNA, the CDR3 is TGCAGTGCTAGTGTCGCGGGAGCTGGCTCCTACAATGAGCAGTTCTTC. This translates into CSASVAGAGSYNEQFF.

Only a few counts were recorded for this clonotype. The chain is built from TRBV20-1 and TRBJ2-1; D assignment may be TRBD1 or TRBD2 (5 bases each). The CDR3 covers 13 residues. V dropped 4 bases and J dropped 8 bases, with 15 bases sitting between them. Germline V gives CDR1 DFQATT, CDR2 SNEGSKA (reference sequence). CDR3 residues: CSATRDEPHEQFF. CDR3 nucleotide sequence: TGCAGTGCTACCCGGGACGAGCCCCATGAGCAGTTCTTC.

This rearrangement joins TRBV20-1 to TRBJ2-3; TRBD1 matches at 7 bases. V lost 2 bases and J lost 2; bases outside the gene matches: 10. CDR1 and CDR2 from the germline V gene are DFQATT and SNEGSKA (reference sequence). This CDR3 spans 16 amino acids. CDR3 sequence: CSARPDPGQFTDTQYF. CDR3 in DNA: TGCAGTGCTAGACCCGACCCGGGACAGTTCACAGATACGCAGTATTTT.

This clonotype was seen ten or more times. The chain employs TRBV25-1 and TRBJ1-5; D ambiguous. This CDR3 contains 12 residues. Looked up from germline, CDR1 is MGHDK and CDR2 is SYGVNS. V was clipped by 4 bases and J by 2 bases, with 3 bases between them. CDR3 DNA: TGTGCCAGCAGTGCGGGCAATCAGCCCCAGCATTTT. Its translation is CASSAGNQPQHF.

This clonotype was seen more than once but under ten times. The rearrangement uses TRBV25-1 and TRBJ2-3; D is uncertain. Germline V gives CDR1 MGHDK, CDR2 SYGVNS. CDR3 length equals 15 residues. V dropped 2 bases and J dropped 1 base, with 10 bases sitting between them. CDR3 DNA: TGTGCCAGCAGTGAAGGAACTTTCCGCACAGATACGCAGTATTTT. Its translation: CASSEGTFRTDTQYF.

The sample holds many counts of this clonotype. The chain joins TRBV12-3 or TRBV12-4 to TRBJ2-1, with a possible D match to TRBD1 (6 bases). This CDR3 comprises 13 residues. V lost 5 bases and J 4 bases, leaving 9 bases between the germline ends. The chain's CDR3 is CASSPDRYNEQFF. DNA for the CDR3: TGTGCCAGCAGTCCTGACAGGTACAATGAGCAGTTCTTC.

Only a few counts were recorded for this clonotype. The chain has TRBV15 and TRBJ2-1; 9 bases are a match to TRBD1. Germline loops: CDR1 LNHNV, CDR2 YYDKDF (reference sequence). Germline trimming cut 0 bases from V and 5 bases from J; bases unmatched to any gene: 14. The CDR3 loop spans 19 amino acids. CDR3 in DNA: TGTGCCACCAGCAGAGATCCCATGGCCCGGGACAGGGTCAACAATGAGCAGTTCTTC. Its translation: CATSRDPMARDRVNNEQFF. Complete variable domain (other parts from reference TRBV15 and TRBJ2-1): DAMVIQNPRYQVTQFGKPVTLSCSQTLNHNVMYWYQQKSSQAPKLLFHYYDKDFNNEADTPDNFQSRRPNTSFCFLDIRSPGLGDTAMYLCATSRDPMARDRVNNEQFFGPGTRLTVL.

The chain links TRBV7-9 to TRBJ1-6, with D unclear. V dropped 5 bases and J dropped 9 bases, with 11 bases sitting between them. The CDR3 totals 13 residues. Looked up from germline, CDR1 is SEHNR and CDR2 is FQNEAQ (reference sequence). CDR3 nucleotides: TGTGCCAGCAGCCCAACCCAGAGTTCACCCCTCCACTTT. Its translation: CASSPTQSSPLHF.

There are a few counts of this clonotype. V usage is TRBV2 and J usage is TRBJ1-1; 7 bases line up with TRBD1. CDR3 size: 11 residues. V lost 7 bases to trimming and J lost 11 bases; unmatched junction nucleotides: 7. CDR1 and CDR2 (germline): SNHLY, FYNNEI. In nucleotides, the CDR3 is TGTGCCAGCATTCAACAGGGGAGGGCTTTCTTT. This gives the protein CASIQQGRAFF.

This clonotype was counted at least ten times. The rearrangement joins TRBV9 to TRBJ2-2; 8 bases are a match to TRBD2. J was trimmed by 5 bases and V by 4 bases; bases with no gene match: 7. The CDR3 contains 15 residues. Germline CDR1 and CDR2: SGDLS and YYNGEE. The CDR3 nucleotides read TGTGCCAGCAGCTCCAGCGGGAGAGGGACCGGGGAGCTGTTTTTT. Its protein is CASSSSGRGTGELFF.

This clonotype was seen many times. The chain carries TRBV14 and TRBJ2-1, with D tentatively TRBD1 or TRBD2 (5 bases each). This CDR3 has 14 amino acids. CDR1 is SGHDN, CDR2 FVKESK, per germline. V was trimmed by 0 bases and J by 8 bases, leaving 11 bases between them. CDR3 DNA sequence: TGTGCCAGCAGCCAAGATCCGTCGGGGCATGAGCAGTTCTTC. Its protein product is CASSQDPSGHEQFF.

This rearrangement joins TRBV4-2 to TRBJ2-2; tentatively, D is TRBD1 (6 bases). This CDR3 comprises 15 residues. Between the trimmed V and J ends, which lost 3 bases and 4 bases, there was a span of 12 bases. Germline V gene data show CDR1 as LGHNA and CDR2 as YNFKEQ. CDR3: CASSQIPDSTGELFF. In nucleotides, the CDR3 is TGTGCCAGCAGCCAGATCCCGGACAGCACCGGGGAGCTGTTTTTT.

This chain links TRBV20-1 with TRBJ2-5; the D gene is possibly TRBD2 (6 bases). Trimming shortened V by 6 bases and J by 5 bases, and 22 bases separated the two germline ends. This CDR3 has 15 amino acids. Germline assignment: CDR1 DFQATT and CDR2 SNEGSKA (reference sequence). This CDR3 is CSAPSAGTLGETQYF. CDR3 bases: TGCAGTGCCCCTAGCGCCGGGACTTTAGGGGAGACCCAGTACTTC.